Following are 2 T cell receptor beta chains from one sample sequenced in a study of graft-versus-host responses after intestinal transplantation. The antigens for these receptors are not known. Repertoires were generated with immunoSEQ multiplex PCR, while TCRdb's copy carries only in-frame clones and drops some. Of approximately 130,000 clones in the sample, about 92% were seen once. The sequencing here drew on unstimulated CD4+ T cells sorted from spleen or lymph node cells, taken before intestinal transplant. The receptors were gathered from a human donor who received an intestinal transplant.

The chain carries TRBV14 and TRBJ2-1; 7 nucleotides align to TRBD2. Per the germline V gene, CDR1 is SGHDN and CDR2 is FVKESK. J lost 4 bases, V lost 3 bases, and 18 bases had no gene match. The CDR3 runs to 19 residues. CDR3 residues: CASSQQAGLGTSWYNEQFF. In nucleotides, the CDR3 is TGTGCCAGCAGCCAGCAAGCGGGGTTAGGAACTAGCTGGTACAATGAGCAGTTCTTC.

Regarding this clone: The junction and the germline gene differ at one end; a read error may be behind it. In DNA, the CDR3 is TGTGCCAGCAGTTTAGGAGGGTGGCTCCTTCAACCCTACAATGAGCAGTTCTTC. Translation: CASSLGGWLLQPYNEQFF. J is TRBJ2-1 and V is TRBV11-3, with D possibly being TRBD2 (6 bases). Germline CDR1 reads SGHNT; CDR2 reads YENEEA. CDR3 length: 18 amino acids.